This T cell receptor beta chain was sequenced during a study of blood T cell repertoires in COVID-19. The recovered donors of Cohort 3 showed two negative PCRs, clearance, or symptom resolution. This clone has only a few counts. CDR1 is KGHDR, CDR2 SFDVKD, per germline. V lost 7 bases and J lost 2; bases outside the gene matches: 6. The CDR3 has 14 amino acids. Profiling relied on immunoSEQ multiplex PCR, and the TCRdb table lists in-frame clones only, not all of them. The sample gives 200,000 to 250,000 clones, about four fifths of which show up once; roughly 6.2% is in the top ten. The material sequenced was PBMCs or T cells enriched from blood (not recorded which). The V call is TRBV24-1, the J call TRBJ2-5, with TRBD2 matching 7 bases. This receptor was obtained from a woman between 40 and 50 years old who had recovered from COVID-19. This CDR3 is CATSGAGKQETQYF. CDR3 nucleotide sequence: TGTGCCACCAGCGGAGCGGGGAAACAAGAGACCCAGTACTTC.